Given below is one T cell receptor (beta chain) in context. This clonotype was seen many times. No antigen is known for it. No clone much larger than this one lies a single base away; base qualities are absent. To synthesize cDNA, template-switch 5'RACE was performed with a primer carrying a 10-nucleotide random unique molecular identifier so that each TCR transcript was tagged. Every sequencing run covered 15-18 subjects and yielded more than 180 million TCR-beta sequences. The RNeasy kit was used for extraction of total RNA. Using the KAPA Real-time Library Amplification kit, TCR-beta VDJ regions were amplified with primers for the TCR constant region and the 5'RACE anchor. A first PCR added sample indexes and Illumina adaptors, after which a second PCR increased the library yield. After purification with Ampure beads, the TCR product of roughly 650 bp was size-selected on a 2% E-gel SizeSelection system. Before pooling, library quality was assessed on a Bioanalyzer, concentration was determined with Qubit, and library quantification was performed with the Kapa Library Quantification kit. An Illumina HiSeq 2500 was used to sequence the libraries paired-end at 2 x 150 bp. To increase sequence diversity, about 25-31% phiX was spiked into each library pool. In the paper's pipeline: The UMI-based MiGEC pipeline processed quality-filtered reads and removed over 80% of raw TCR sequences during error correction. VDJ genes were aligned to IMGT germline references, and each clonotype was defined by a unique CDR3 amino acid sequence together with V-J genes. Clonal expansion, Shannon diversity and CDR3 relatedness (CalcPairwiseDistances, ClusterSamples) were evaluated with VDJtools, and phylogenetic trees were built with CLCbio workbench. Using coefficient-of-variation modelling across technical triplicates, the study counted a clone as expanded if it had at least 8 unique UMIs. The public reads were run again by TCRdb, first through fastp at Q25 and then through MiXCR, and only productive beta chains were kept. Rows are unified per CDR3 protein, each entry keeping the most common DNA and genes. The V and J calls were not made by the authors but by TCRdb's processing. The table for this sample lists 93,000 or so distinct CDR3 sequences; 11% of them were counted only once. Of the sample, approximately 3.4% is held by the ten largest clones.

This sample was taken from a study of neurological immune-mediated disorders (dated by TCRdb to between 2017 and 2020). In the study overall: Peripheral blood TCR-beta repertoires from HTLV-I-associated myelopathy (HAM/TSP) patients, multiple sclerosis patients and healthy controls were compared by UMI-based sequencing. Longitudinal samples, technical triplicates and paired sorted CD4+ and CD8+ T-cell subsets, alongside PBMC samples, were included among the approximately 100 TCR-beta libraries. Longitudinal HAM/TSP and healthy donors were sampled at 3 time-points each (about 3-40 month intervals). Of the approximately 66 subjects in the cohort, some 15 were HAM/TSP patients, some 34 were multiple sclerosis patients, and some 20 were healthy controls. What the research found in general, with its limitations: TCR clonal expansion was greatest in HAM/TSP patients and smallest in MS patients, who ranked below even healthy controls. Across subjects, expanded clones never shared an identical CDR3 amino acid sequence, which suggests that the TCR-beta repertoires in every group were private.

According to the study, the label for this sample's time point signals: longitudinal time-point 3. Libraries from unsorted PBMCs were made from 2 million PBMCs kept in RNAlater at -80 degrees C until RNA extraction. Peripheral blood was subjected to Ficoll-Hypaque density gradient centrifugation to isolate PBMCs, which were then cryopreserved in liquid nitrogen. The CDR3 numbers 13 residues from cysteine through phenylalanine. Left in the record is the CDR3 DNA by itself, 39 bases read in frame from the first base. CDR1 SGHDN and CDR2 FVKESK are derived from the germline V gene. From V the trimming removes 6 bases and from J it removes 5 bases, while the gene matches leave 3 bases of the junction unaccounted for.

The sequence joins TRBV14 to TRBJ1-5; 8 bases in between match TRBD1. The source is a female donor with HTLV-1-associated myelopathy (HAM/TSP). Material: PBMCs. The CDR3 reads as follows: CASRRRGHQPQHF. The DNA sequence follows: TGTGCCAGCAGGCGCAGGGGGCATCAGCCCCAGCATTTT.